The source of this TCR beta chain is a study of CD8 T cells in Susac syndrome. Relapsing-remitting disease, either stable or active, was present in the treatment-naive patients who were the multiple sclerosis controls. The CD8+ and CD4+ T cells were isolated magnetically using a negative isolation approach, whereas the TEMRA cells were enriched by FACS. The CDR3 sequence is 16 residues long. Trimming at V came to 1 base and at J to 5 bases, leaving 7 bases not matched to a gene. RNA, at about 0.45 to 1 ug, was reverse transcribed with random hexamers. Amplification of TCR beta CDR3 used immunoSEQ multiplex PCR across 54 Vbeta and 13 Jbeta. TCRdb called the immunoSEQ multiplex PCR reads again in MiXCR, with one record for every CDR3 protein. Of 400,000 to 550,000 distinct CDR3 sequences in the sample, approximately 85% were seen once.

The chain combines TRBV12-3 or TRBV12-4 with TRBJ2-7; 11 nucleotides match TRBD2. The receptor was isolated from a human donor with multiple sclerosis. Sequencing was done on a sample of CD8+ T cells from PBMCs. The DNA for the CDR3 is TGTGCCAGCAGTTTAGAGACTAGCGGGATGCGGGACGAGCAGTACTTC. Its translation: CASSLETSGMRDEQYF.